One and the same sample provided the 13 T cell receptor delta chains below, sequenced in a study of γδ T cells in repeated Plasmodium falciparum infection. TCRdb reapplied CATT to the multiplex PCR reads. The table lists 85,000 to 95,000 delta-chain clones, more than 1.4% of them singletons. Flow sorting of PBMC yielded separate Vgamma9/Vdelta2+ and Vdelta2-negative gammadelta T cell populations for bulk repertoire analysis. The sequenced material came from gamma-delta T cells from blood. All receptors derive from a pool of human donors (malaria-infected and uninfected, not separated).

At least ten counts were recorded for this clone. The V call is TRDV1, the J call TRDJ1, with D perhaps matching TRDD2 or TRDD3 (5 bases each). This CDR3 has 17 amino acids. The germline gives CDR1 TSWWSYY, CDR2 QGS. V was pared by 2 bases and J by 1 base, with 17 bases between. The chain's CDR3 is CALGEGPSWGGTDKLIF. The DNA of the CDR3 is TGTGCTCTTGGGGAAGGGCCTTCTTGGGGTGGCACCGATAAACTCATCTTT.

This clone was counted at least ten times. TCRdb lists the protein of a much larger clone for this DNA, which differs at residue 5, so this is likely a read error; the protein given here is translated from the DNA itself. The rearrangement uses TRDV2 and TRDJ3; D remains unclear. V gave up 3 bases and J gave up 2 bases, with 1 base separating them. The CDR3 extends over 13 amino acids. CDR1 and CDR2 from the germline V gene are GEAIGNYY and EKD. The CDR3 DNA is TGTGCCTGTGACGCCTGGGACACCCGACAGATGTTTTTC. Translation gives CACDAWDTRQMFF.

This clone occurred a few times. With a far larger clone one base away, a read error is the likely cause. Additional DNA sequences in this sample encode the identical CDR3. The CDR3 DNA reads TGTGCTCTTTGGGAACCCGGCTTACTGGGGGATAAAACCGATAAACTCATCTTC. It codes for CALWEPGLLGDKTDKLIF. A V gene of TRDV1 was called, but no J gene was assigned; TRDD3, the D gene given by the table, was not confirmed from the DNA. The CDR3 is made up of 18 amino acids. Germline assignment: CDR1 TSWWSYY and CDR2 QGS.

The sample holds many counts of this clone. A far larger clone is one nucleotide away, so this likely arose from a read error. The sample contains more than one DNA sequence encoding this CDR3. The genes are TRDV1 and TRDJ1; TRDD3 aligns across 10 bases. CDR3 length: 18 residues. Germline CDR1 and CDR2: TSWWSYY and QGS. The CDR3, as DNA: TGTGCTCTTGGGGAACTTTCAGTCATGGGGGATACAACCGATAAGCTCATCTTT. This codes for CALGELSVMGDTTDKLIF.

With regard to this clone: The TCRdb protein, from a much larger clone, departs from this DNA's translation at residue 8, likely by read error; the protein shown derives from the DNA. This chain links TRDV2 with TRDJ1, with a possible D match to TRDD3 (5 bases). Since TCRdb gives no J gene, matching the DNA to germline was used here to assign it. Germline-derived CDR1 and CDR2 are GEAIGNYY and EKD. The CDR3 sequence is 16 residues long. Trimming took 0 bases from V and 2 from J, leaving 15 bases between them. The CDR3 region is CACDTVGRRQTDKLIF. In DNA, the CDR3 is TGTGCCTGTGACACCGTGGGGCGTCGCCAGACCGATAAACTCATCTTT.

Regarding this clone: A far larger clone is just one base off, so this is likely a read error. Other nucleotide sequences from this sample produce the same CDR3. V gene TRDV1 combines with J gene TRDJ1, with 13 bases lining up with TRDD3. The CDR3 totals 21 residues. The J segment lost 5 bases and the V segment lost 0 bases, leaving 18 bases of the junction unmatched. CDR1 and CDR2 (germline): TSWWSYY, QGS. In nucleotides, the CDR3 is TGTGCTCTTGGGGAACTCGCATGTACTGGGGGATACGAGAGAGGCACTGATAAACTCATCTTT. Residues: CALGELACTGGYERGTDKLIF.

This clone came up a few times. Given a far larger clone just one base away, this is likely a sequencing read error. Other DNA sequences in this specimen translate into the identical CDR3. The chain carries TRDV1 and TRDJ2, with D tentatively TRDD3 (5 bases). The CDR3 sequence is 19 residues long. Germline V gives CDR1 TSWWSYY, CDR2 QGS. The CDR3 protein is CALGESVILRVKRTAQLFF. The CDR3 coding sequence is TGTGCGCTTGGGGAATCGGTAATCCTTAGGGTGAAGAGGACAGCACAACTCTTCTTT.

Concerning this clone itself: The amino acid sequence in TCRdb belongs to a much larger clone and departs from this DNA's translation at residue 13, likely a sequencing read error; the sequence shown is translated from the DNA. The chain links TRDV2 to TRDJ3, with 9 bases fitting TRDD3. TCRdb offers no J gene call, so here the DNA was matched to germline to obtain one. CDR1 is GEAIGNYY, CDR2 EKD, per germline. J was trimmed by 2 bases and V by 0 bases; bases with no gene match: 13. The CDR3 is 21 amino acids. Written as DNA, the CDR3 is TGTGCCTGTGACACCGAAGATGGGGATACGCCGAGCCCCTGGGACACCCGACAGATGTTTTTC. This translates into CACDTEDGDTPSPWDTRQMFF.

This clone was seen many times. V gene TRDV1 combines with J gene TRDJ1; unclear D gene. The CDR3 length is 17 residues. Trimming cost V 1 base and J 0 bases, with 15 bases left between them. Germline V lookup: CDR1 TSWWSYY, CDR2 QGS. DNA of the CDR3: TGTGCTCTTGGGGAACCCTCCCCCTTGGTGTACACCGATAAACTCATCTTT. Amino acids: CALGEPSPLVYTDKLIF.

This clone was picked up many times. A far larger clone differs by one base, so this is likely a read error. The sample carries other DNA sequences with the same CDR3. The gene calls are TRDV3 and TRDJ1, with D possibly matching TRDD2 (6 bases). No J segment appears in TCRdb, so it was assigned here by matching the sequence to germline. The CDR3 totals 16 residues. Germline V gene lookup returns CDR1 TVYSNPD and CDR2 GDNSRS (reference sequence). Here the CDR3 reads CASPTAWEIGWHKLIF. CDR3 sequence (DNA): TGCGCCTCTCCTACGGCCTGGGAGATAGGCTGGCATAAACTCATCTTT.

In its sample, this clone was seen a few times. A far larger clone lies a single base away; this is likely a read error. Other DNA variants within this sample encode the same CDR3. The chain carries TRDV3 and TRDJ1; D might be TRDD2 (6 bases). In the absence of a J gene in TCRdb, the DNA was matched to germline to assign it here. This CDR3 region has 26 residues. V dropped 0 bases and J dropped 0 bases, with 47 bases sitting between them. Germline V gene sequence: CDR1 TVYSNPD, CDR2 GDNSRS (reference sequence). This CDR3 reads CAFSSVHTSYTRRVDIPRYDTDKLIF. The CDR3 coding sequence is TGTGCCTTTAGCTCCGTCCATACCTCCTACACACGGAGGGTGGACATACCCAGATATGACACCGATAAACTCATCTTT.

Turning to this clone: The amino acid sequence in TCRdb belongs to a much larger clone and departs from this DNA's translation at residue 4, likely a sequencing read error; the sequence shown is translated from the DNA. The CDR3 spells CALEELRYTDKLIF. CDR3 sequence (DNA): TGTGCTCTTGAGGAACTAAGGTACACCGATAAACTCATCTTT. V is TRDV1 and J is TRDJ1; D is uncertain. TCRdb carries no J gene annotation; the J gene was assigned here by matching the DNA with germline. The CDR3 is 14 amino acids. Germline-derived CDR1 and CDR2 are TSWWSYY and QGS.

This clone was counted only a few times. For this DNA, TCRdb reports the protein of a much larger clone, which diverges at residue 15, most likely from a read error; the protein presented here is translated directly from the DNA. No J gene was called, and the V gene is TRDV2; the D segment call TRDD3 is taken from the table without a DNA check. The CDR3 is made up of 16 amino acids. Germline CDR1 reads GEAIGNYY; CDR2 reads EKD. As DNA, the CDR3 is TGTGCCTGTGACAGTCTGGGGGATACCGGGACCGATAAACTCACCTTT. It is translated as CACDSLGDTGTDKLTF.